The rows below give T cell receptor beta chains drawn from one sample of a study of early T cells in non-severe SARS-CoV-2 infection. TCRdb re-called the 5' RACE reads with MiXCR, one entry per CDR3 protein. The sample has 95,000 to 120,000 distinct CDR3 sequences, about an eighth seen once. The source material was whole blood. Receptors originate from an adult who was a healthcare worker with PCR-confirmed SARS-CoV-2 infection or an uninfected control (not recorded which). CDR3s include the opening cysteine and the closing phenylalanine or tryptophan. The D gene is left open where the match is weak. A clone size is listed for some rows: how often the clone was seen (once, few, many), or a class if it is expanded.

CDR3 length,J gene,clone size,V gene,D gene,CDR3 DNA,CDR3 protein
16,TRBJ2-3,many,TRBV2,.,TGTGCCAGCAGTGAAGGGGCGGGGTCGACCCTACATACGCAGTATTTT,CASSEGAGSTLHTQYF
14,TRBJ2-3,.,TRBV6-1,.,TGTGCCAGCAGCATACTATCTAGCACAGATACGCAGTATTTT,CASSILSSTDTQYF
15,TRBJ2-1,.,TRBV7-6,.,TGTGCCAGCAGCTTACAGGGGGGTATCGTGAATGAGCAGTTCTTC,CASSLQGGIVNEQFF
16,TRBJ1-5,many,TRBV6-1,.,TGTGCCAGCAGTGAGGGAGAGGGGATGAGGGATCAGCCCCAGCATTTT,CASSEGEGMRDQPQHF
15,TRBJ2-7,few,TRBV11-2,.,TGTGCCAGCAGCTTAGGGGGACTGGGGGCATACGAGCAGTACTTC,CASSLGGLGAYEQYF
15,TRBJ2-1,many,TRBV7-9,TRBD2,TGTGCCAGCAGTCGGGACTACCCATCCTACAATGAGCAGTTCTTC,CASSRDYPSYNEQFF
13,TRBJ2-1,.,TRBV28,.,TGTGCCAGCAGTCCCCCGGGCCGAGAAAGGCAGTTCTTC,CASSPPGRERQFF
15,TRBJ2-2,many,TRBV30,.,TGTGCCTTCCAATCCAGACTCCCGAACACCGGGGAGCTATTTTTT,CAFQSRLPNTGELFF
14,TRBJ1-5,many,TRBV3-1,TRBD1,TGTGCCAGCAGCCAAGCCGGGACAGGGGGACCCCAGCATTTT,CASSQAGTGGPQHF
14,TRBJ2-7,.,TRBV5-1,.,TGCGCCAGCAGCTTGGATTCAGTCTCCTACGAGCAGTACTTC,CASSLDSVSYEQYF
14,TRBJ2-1,.,TRBV5-4,.,TGTGCCAGCAGCTTGGAAAGGGGGTACAATGAGCAGTTCTTC,CASSLERGYNEQFF
13,TRBJ2-3,few,TRBV18,.,TGTGCCAGCTCAGAGGTACTCACAGATACGCAGTATTTT,CASSEVLTDTQYF
15,TRBJ2-1,many,TRBV10-3,TRBD1,TGTGCCATCAGGGGGACAGGGGGCAGGTACAATGAGCAGTTCTTC,CAIRGTGGRYNEQFF
19,TRBJ2-7,.,TRBV30,.,TGTGCCTGGAGTGCCACCCCCTTTGGAGTCAGGCGGGGCTCCTACGAGCAGTACTTC,CAWSATPFGVRRGSYEQYF
16,TRBJ2-7,.,TRBV20-1,.,TGCAGTGCGCGACATGATACAGGCCATCTTCCCTACGAGCAGTACTTC,CSARHDTGHLPYEQYF
16,TRBJ1-2,many,TRBV7-8,.,TGTGCCAGCAGCTCCGAGGGGGTCACCCCAAACGGTGGCTACACCTTC,CASSSEGVTPNGGYTF
18,TRBJ1-6,.,TRBV12-3/TRBV12-4,.,TGTGCCAGCAGTTTTACGATCAGGGGTAGCTCCTATAATTCACCCCTCCACTTT,CASSFTIRGSSYNSPLHF
16,TRBJ1-6,few,TRBV2,.,TGTGCCAGCAGTGAAGACAACAGGGCTAGTCGCTCACCCCTCCACTTT,CASSEDNRASRSPLHF
15,TRBJ2-3,.,TRBV28,TRBD1,TGTGCCAGCAGTTTCCGGGACAGGCCAGCGGATACGCAGTATTTT,CASSFRDRPADTQYF
15,TRBJ2-3,.,TRBV11-2,.,TGTGCCAGCAGCTTAGCCGGGACTTTGACAGATACGCAGTATTTT,CASSLAGTLTDTQYF
15,TRBJ2-7,few,TRBV11-2,TRBD2,TGTGCCAGCAGCGTCCGGGACTATCCAACCTACGAGCAGTACTTC,CASSVRDYPTYEQYF
14,TRBJ2-6,few,TRBV19,TRBD2,TGTGCCAGTACTAGCGGACCGCGCGTGTTGACGCTGACTTTC,CASTSGPRVLTLTF
13,TRBJ2-5,many,TRBV12-3/TRBV12-4,.,TGTGCCAGCAGTTGGGGCAGTCAAGAGACCCAGTACTTC,CASSWGSQETQYF
14,TRBJ2-3,.,TRBV28,.,TGTGCCAGCAGTTTAGCGGGGGCAAGAGATACGCAGTATTTT,CASSLAGARDTQYF
17,TRBJ2-3,few,TRBV28,.,TGTGCCAGCAGTCCCGAACTAGGACAACATAGCACAGATACGCAGTATTTT,CASSPELGQHSTDTQYF
15,TRBJ1-1,few,TRBV20-1,TRBD1,TGCAGTGCTAGGTCGGACAGGGTGGGAGAGACTGAAGCTTTCTTT,CSARSDRVGETEAFF
15,TRBJ2-1,few,TRBV7-8,.,TGTGCCAGCAGCTTAAGGAGGGGGCCGTACAATGAGCAGTTCTTC,CASSLRRGPYNEQFF
17,TRBJ2-3,few,TRBV18,.,TGTGCCAGCTCACCACGTCCGGGGGAGACCCACACAGATACGCAGTATTTT,CASSPRPGETHTDTQYF
13,TRBJ1-5,few,TRBV29-1,TRBD1,TGCAGCGCTCGACAGGGCGGCAATCAGCCCCAGCATTTT,CSARQGGNQPQHF
15,TRBJ2-1,.,TRBV19,.,TGTGCCAGTAGTATCGCGGGGGCCTCCTACAATGAGCAGTTCTTC,CASSIAGASYNEQFF
14,TRBJ2-7,.,TRBV5-1,TRBD1,TGCGCCAGCAGGCCGGGACAGGGGGCCTACGAGCAGTACTTC,CASRPGQGAYEQYF
15,TRBJ2-7,many,TRBV2,.,TGTGCCAGCAGAGAGGGGAGACAACTCCCCTACGAGCAGTACTTC,CASREGRQLPYEQYF
11,TRBJ1-1,many,TRBV10-2,.,TGCGCCAGCAGCCTTTTCACTGAAGCTTTCTTT,CASSLFTEAFF
14,TRBJ1-2,many,TRBV12-3/TRBV12-4,TRBD1,TGTGCCACGCGTAAACAGGGGGCATTTGGTGGCTACACCTTC,CATRKQGAFGGYTF
16,TRBJ2-1,.,TRBV15,TRBD2,TGTGCCACCAGCAGAGATCTCCGCGGGGGGCGGAGTGAGCAGTTCTTC,CATSRDLRGGRSEQFF
18,TRBJ1-1,many,TRBV9,.,TGTGCCAGCAGCGTAGATGACCGGGCAGGGGCGAGGGTCGCTGAAGCTTTCTTT,CASSVDDRAGARVAEAFF
15,TRBJ2-2,many,TRBV10-1,TRBD2,TGCGCCAGCAGTGAGTGGGGACTAGATAGCGGGGAGCTGTTTTTT,CASSEWGLDSGELFF
14,TRBJ1-3,few,TRBV29-1,.,TGCAGCGTTGAAGATTTTAACAGAGGAAACACCATATATTTT,CSVEDFNRGNTIYF
15,TRBJ2-3,few,TRBV6-1,TRBD1,TGTGCCAGCAGTGCTCAGGGGGCGCAAACAGATACGCAGTATTTT,CASSAQGAQTDTQYF
14,TRBJ2-1,many,TRBV29-1,.,TGCAGCGTAGCCAGGGACCTTACCCCCAATGAGCAGTTCTTC,CSVARDLTPNEQFF
17,TRBJ1-1,many,TRBV6-2/TRBV6-3,.,TGTGCCAGCAGCCTAATGGGTGTTACAGATATGAACACTGAAGCTTTCTTT,CASSLMGVTDMNTEAFF
15,TRBJ2-7,.,TRBV5-1,.,TGCGCCAGCAAGACCCGGGACGGCAGCTCCTACGAGCAGTACTTC,CASKTRDGSSYEQYF
13,TRBJ2-4,many,TRBV28,.,TGTGCCAGCAGGATTTCAGGGGAGGCCATTCAGTACTTC,CASRISGEAIQYF
13,TRBJ1-5,many,TRBV3-1,.,TGTGCCAGCAGCCAAGTTGGGGATCAGCCCCAGCATTTT,CASSQVGDQPQHF
15,TRBJ1-2,few,TRBV14,.,TGTGCCAGCAGCCAAGATGGCGGCACAAACTATGGCTACACCTTC,CASSQDGGTNYGYTF
14,TRBJ2-1,many,TRBV10-3,.,TGTGCCATCAGCCCCACAGGGTTATTAAATGAGCAGTTCTTC,CAISPTGLLNEQFF
17,TRBJ2-6,.,TRBV28,TRBD1,TGTGCCAGCAGTCTCGGGACAGTGCTCTCTGGGGCCAACGTCCTGACTTTC,CASSLGTVLSGANVLTF
15,TRBJ2-7,few,TRBV6-5,.,TGTGCCAGCAGAGTTACGTTAGGGGGGCCCTACGAGCAGTACTTC,CASRVTLGGPYEQYF
15,TRBJ1-4,many,TRBV7-9,.,TGTGCCAGCAGCTTGGTGACTCCCACTAATGAAAAACTGTTTTTT,CASSLVTPTNEKLFF
14,TRBJ1-6,few,TRBV20-1,TRBD1,TGCAGTGCTAAATCCGACAGGGGTAATTCACCCCTCCACTTT,CSAKSDRGNSPLHF
16,TRBJ2-1,.,TRBV10-3,TRBD1,TGTGCCATCAGTGATACCCGGACAGGGACATACAATGAGCAGTTCTTC,CAISDTRTGTYNEQFF
14,TRBJ1-2,few,TRBV30,TRBD1,TGTGCCTGGAGTGTACAACAGGGGGCTGGTGGCTACACCTTC,CAWSVQQGAGGYTF
13,TRBJ2-1,many,TRBV2,TRBD2,TGTGCCAGCGGGAGGGAAACTTACAATGAGCAGTTCTTC,CASGRETYNEQFF
14,TRBJ1-6,.,TRBV13,.,TGTGCCAGCAGCCACGGGGCCGTGGGATCACCCCTCCACTTT,CASSHGAVGSPLHF
17,TRBJ2-2,many,TRBV7-6,.,TGTGCCAGCAGCGCAGTCCCCAGCGGGTCGAACACCGGGGAGCTGTTTTTT,CASSAVPSGSNTGELFF
14,TRBJ2-1,many,TRBV19,.,TGTGCCAGTAGTATAACTAGGACCTACAATGAGCAGTTCTTC,CASSITRTYNEQFF
19,TRBJ2-1,few,TRBV3-1,TRBD2,TGTGCCAGCAGCCCCGAAGGGACTAGCGGGTTCGTTACCTACAATGAGCAGTTCTTC,CASSPEGTSGFVTYNEQFF
13,TRBJ2-3,.,TRBV6-5,.,TGTGCCAGCAGTTACTCGACCAGGACTACGCAGTATTTT,CASSYSTRTTQYF
13,TRBJ2-7,many,TRBV3-1,.,TGTGCCAGCAGCCAAGATGGTGCCTACGAGCAGTACTTC,CASSQDGAYEQYF